A selection of T cell receptor beta chains follows, all from one sample in a study of blood T cell repertoires in COVID-19. Using immunoSEQ multiplex PCR, the repertoire was profiled, and TCRdb retains in-frame clones only, with some absent. Of 200,000 or so clones listed, approximately 80% are singletons. Sequencing was carried out using peripheral blood. All receptors come from a man aged 35 to 55 who had recovered from COVID-19. CDR3s include the opening cysteine and the closing phenylalanine or tryptophan. D genes are given only for firm matches.

TRBD2 TRBJ2-3 TRBV7-2 CASSLKFAGADTQYF
. TRBJ1-1 TRBV30 CAWSFGQGSNEAFF
TRBD1 TRBJ2-1 TRBV14 CASSQAKGTANNEQFF
TRBD1 TRBJ1-1 TRBV5-1 CASSFGTGVMNTEAFF
. TRBJ2-3 TRBV10-2 CASRDLHTDTQYF
. TRBJ2-7 TRBV21-1 CASRGGTRDYEQYF
TRBD1 TRBJ1-2 TRBV5-5 CASSSSTGGFYGYTF
. TRBJ1-1 TRBV6-5 CASRTQGFTEAFF
. TRBJ2-7 TRBV19 CASSAIRDTTYEQYF
. TRBJ1-2 TRBV2 CASSEILTGSGGYTF
. TRBJ2-3 TRBV12-3/TRBV12-4 CASSLLSADTQYF
. TRBJ2-7 TRBV12-3/TRBV12-4 CASSLATLEQYF
TRBD2 TRBJ2-2 TRBV29-1 CSGSGADTGELFF
TRBD2 TRBJ2-2 TRBV29-1 CSATGTSGRKAGELFF
. TRBJ2-3 TRBV7-7 CASSLELTDTQYF
. TRBJ1-1 TRBV6-2/TRBV6-3 CASNPRALLNTEAFF
TRBD1 TRBJ1-5 TRBV6-2/TRBV6-3 CASSYETGVDQPQHF
. TRBJ2-1 TRBV4-3 CASSQERRDEQFF
TRBD1 TRBJ1-2 TRBV5-6 CASSQTSGTATYGYTF
. TRBJ2-1 TRBV11-2 CASSLDTANEQFF
TRBD2 TRBJ2-7 TRBV6-2/TRBV6-3 CASSYMTSEKYF
TRBD1 TRBJ1-4 TRBV4-3 CASSQQGTVPEKLFF
TRBD1 TRBJ1-1 TRBV6-6 CASSYSRGTGNTEAFF
TRBD2 TRBJ2-1 TRBV6-2/TRBV6-3 CASSYSMLLTSGRYNEQFF
. TRBJ2-3 TRBV11-2 CASSLISDTQYF
. TRBJ2-5 TRBV3-1/TRBV3-2 CASSQDRGSNLPETQYF
. TRBJ2-7 TRBV18 CASSSGYEQYF
. TRBJ1-4 TRBV19 CASTQRGTANEKLFF
. TRBJ1-1 TRBV2 CASSEAQGHTEAFF
TRBD1 TRBJ1-6 TRBV5-1 CASRAPGGIGAPLHF
. TRBJ2-1 TRBV29-1 CSVVGGGQYNEQFF
TRBD2 TRBJ2-7 TRBV20-1 CSASLVAGGREQYF
. TRBJ2-2 TRBV9 CASSVGTGISAGELFF
. TRBJ2-1 TRBV3-1/TRBV3-2 CASSFRETNNEQFF
TRBD1 TRBJ1-2 TRBV5-1 CASSPAPQGATGGYTF